These 20 T cell receptor beta chains originate from one sample sequenced in a study of blood T cell repertoires in COVID-19. The method was immunoSEQ multiplex PCR; TCRdb's version includes in-frame clones alone and lacks a portion of them. The table records 130,000 or so clones, approximately 80% of them present only once. The sample comprised PBMCs or T cells enriched from blood (not recorded which). The receptors were sampled from a man aged 50 or older who had recovered from COVID-19.

V is TRBV7-3 and J is TRBJ1-2; 7 bases align to TRBD1. Per the germline V gene, CDR1 is SGHTA and CDR2 is FQGTGA. J was trimmed by 11 bases and V by 1 base; bases with no gene match: 13. The CDR3 is 15 residues long. This CDR3 reads CASSLNPGQRGQYTF. DNA of the CDR3: TGTGCCAGCAGCTTAAACCCGGGACAGAGAGGCCAGTACACCTTC.

The rearrangement joins TRBV7-2 to TRBJ2-3; D possibly corresponds to TRBD2 (6 bases). Trimming shortened V by 3 bases and J by 4 bases, and 17 bases separated the two germline ends. Germline assignment: CDR1 SGHTA and CDR2 FQGNSA. The CDR3 is 16 residues long. The CDR3: CASSFGQLGGADTQYF. In DNA form, the CDR3 reads TGTGCCAGCAGCTTCGGCCAATTGGGGGGAGCAGATACGCAGTATTTT.

The chain uses TRBV6-1 and TRBJ2-7; weak D call: TRBD2 (6 bases). The CDR3 has 15 residues. The V gene lost 0 bases and the J gene lost 0 bases, with 9 bases spanning the gap. Germline loops: CDR1 MNHNS, CDR2 SASEGT. The CDR3 protein is CASSEAGTYSYEQYF. CDR3 coding DNA: TGTGCCAGCAGTGAAGCGGGGACTTACTCCTACGAGCAGTACTTC.

This clone appeared once. The rearrangement joins TRBV25-1 to TRBJ2-7; 8 bases align to TRBD1. Germline V gives CDR1 MGHDK, CDR2 SYGVNS. The CDR3 contains 13 residues. Germline trimming cut 7 bases from V and 6 bases from J; bases unmatched to any gene: 8. Here the CDR3 reads CASTGTGGSEQYF. As DNA, the CDR3 is TGTGCCAGCACCGGGACAGGAGGCTCCGAGCAGTACTTC.

V usage is TRBV3-1 (or the pseudogene TRBV3-2) and J usage is TRBJ1-6; D remains ambiguous. This CDR3 is built from 15 residues. Trimming cost V 4 bases and J 6 bases, with 13 bases left between them. Germline CDR1 LGHDT, CDR2 YNNKEL (reference sequence). The CDR3 here is CASSPARGINSPLHF. DNA for the CDR3: TGTGCCAGCAGCCCAGCGCGGGGAATTAATTCACCCCTCCACTTT.

The chain joins TRBV27 to TRBJ1-3; 7 bases align to TRBD1. The J segment lost 0 bases and the V segment lost 5 bases, leaving 7 bases of the junction unmatched. CDR1 is MNHEY and CDR2 is SMNVEV in the germline V gene (reference sequence). This CDR3 spans 16 amino acids. CDR3 nucleotide sequence: TGTGCCAGCAGTAGGGACAGCCTTTTCTCTGGAAACACCATATATTTT. As protein: CASSRDSLFSGNTIYF.

V usage is TRBV9 and J usage is TRBJ1-5; 8 bases line up with TRBD1. Germline V gives CDR1 SGDLS, CDR2 YYNGEE. The CDR3 runs 15 residues. V lost 3 bases and J lost 3; bases outside the gene matches: 5. This CDR3 reads CASSASGGNNQPQHF. CDR3 in DNA: TGTGCCAGCAGCGCGTCAGGGGGCAACAATCAGCCCCAGCATTTT.

This clone was detected only once. CDR3 in amino acids: CASRLQGFAYGYTF. In DNA form, the CDR3 reads TGTGCCAGCAGACTACAGGGGTTCGCATATGGCTACACCTTC. The V and J genes are TRBV6-6 and TRBJ1-2; TRBD1 matches at 7 bases. In germline, CDR1 is MNHNY, CDR2 SVGAGI (reference sequence). V shed 6 bases, J shed 5 bases, and the junction held 9 bases outside the gene matches. The CDR3 sequence is 14 residues long.

This rearrangement joins TRBV4-3 to TRBJ2-1; 11 nucleotides line up with TRBD2. The CDR3 has 17 amino acids. The V gene's germline CDR1 is LGHNA and CDR2 YSLEER. Unmatched junction bases numbered 8, after V lost 0 bases and J lost 7 bases. DNA of the CDR3: TGCGCCAGCAGCCAAGATCGGCGTAGCGGGGGGGCAAATGAGCAGTTCTTC. Translated: CASSQDRRSGGANEQFF.

V and J are TRBV9 and TRBJ2-7; D ambiguous. From germline, CDR1 is SGDLS and CDR2 YYNGEE. The CDR3 is made up of 14 amino acids. V dropped 0 bases and J dropped 2 bases, with 9 bases sitting between them. The CDR3 here is CASSVEAGPYEQYF. The CDR3 bases are TGTGCCAGCAGCGTAGAGGCAGGTCCCTACGAGCAGTACTTC.

The chain couples TRBV30 to TRBJ1-2; 9 bases line up with TRBD1. J was trimmed by 8 bases and V by 2 bases; bases with no gene match: 9. The germline CDR1 and CDR2 sequences are GTSNPN and SVGIG (reference sequence). The CDR3 length is 14 residues. The CDR3 protein is CAWSTGTGRWGYTF. For the CDR3, the DNA is TGTGCCTGGAGTACTGGGACAGGGCGGTGGGGCTACACCTTC.

The V gene is TRBV28, the J gene TRBJ1-4; maybe TRBD1 (5 bases). CDR1 is MDHEN and CDR2 is SYDVKM in the germline V gene. This CDR3 is 12 amino acids long. Trimming stripped 6 bases from V and 7 bases from J, with 9 bases between. The CDR3 region is CASSGGVEKLFF. CDR3 nucleotides: TGTGCCAGCAGCGGAGGGGTTGAAAAACTGTTTTTT.

The chain recombines TRBV14 with TRBJ2-1; 11 bases align to TRBD2. The length of the CDR3 is 18 residues. V lost 1 base to trimming and J lost 5 bases; unmatched junction nucleotides: 10. The germline gives CDR1 SGHDN, CDR2 FVKESK. The CDR3 DNA follows: TGTGCCAGCAGCCAAGGCCCCCCCCTAGCGGGGGGACACAATGAGCAGTTCTTC. Its protein product is CASSQGPPLAGGHNEQFF.

The V call is TRBV28, the J call TRBJ2-1; no reliable D call. The germline CDR1 and CDR2 sequences are MDHEN and SYDVKM. There are 11 residues in the CDR3. V shed 7 bases and J shed 5 bases, with 6 bases lying between them. The CDR3 coding sequence is TGTGCCAGCAACAGCCACAATGAGCAGTTCTTC. Amino acids: CASNSHNEQFF. Full variable domain (rest looked up from reference TRBV28 and TRBJ2-1): DVKVTQSSRYLVKRTGEKVFLECVQDMDHENMFWYRQDPGLGLRLIYFSYDVKMKEKGDIPEGYSVSREKKERFSLILESASTNQTSMYLCASNSHNEQFFGPGTRLTVL.

The genes are TRBV5-4 and TRBJ2-1; perhaps TRBD2 as D (5 bases). The germline CDR1 and CDR2 sequences are SGHNT and YYREEE (reference sequence). The V gene lost 4 bases and the J gene lost 3 bases, with 17 bases spanning the gap. This CDR3 is 16 amino acids long. As DNA, the CDR3 is TGTGCCAGCAGCCCCCGGGCCCCTGGAGGCTACAATGAGCAGTTCTTC. This codes for CASSPRAPGGYNEQFF.

The rearrangement uses TRBV11-2 and TRBJ2-7; 8 nucleotides agree with TRBD1. The ends lost 0 bases at V and 8 bases at J; junction bases unmatched: 12. Per germline, CDR1 SGHAT and CDR2 FQNNGV. The CDR3 is 16 residues long. The CDR3 DNA is TGTGCCAGCAGCTTAGATTGGCGGACAGGGATAGCACAGCAGTACTTC. It encodes CASSLDWRTGIAQQYF. Based on the CDR3 plus reference TRBV11-2 and TRBJ2-7, the full variable domain is EAGVAQSPRYKIIEKRQSVAFWCNPISGHATLYWYQQILGQGPKLLIQFQNNGVVDDSQLPKDRFSAERLKGVDSTLKIQPAKLEDSAVYLCASSLDWRTGIAQQYFGPGTRLTVT.

The chain couples TRBV14 to TRBJ1-1; 8 bases map to TRBD1. Looked up from germline, CDR1 is SGHDN and CDR2 is FVKESK. CDR3 length: 14 residues. After removal of 9 bases from V and 5 bases from J, the junction contained 11 bases not matched to a gene. The CDR3 loop is CASSQGARKTEAFF. The CDR3 DNA is TGTGCCAGTTCCCAGGGGGCCAGGAAGACTGAAGCTTTCTTT.

The chain couples TRBV5-4 to TRBJ1-2, with 10 bases aligning to TRBD1. The CDR3 spans 15 residues. CDR1 SGHNT and CDR2 YYREEE come from the germline V gene (reference sequence). V gave up 6 bases and J gave up 7 bases; unmatched junction bases: 12. The CDR3 DNA sequence: TGTGCCAGCACCCCTTCCGGGACAGGGGATCTTGGCTACACCTTC. It yields the protein CASTPSGTGDLGYTF.

The chain joins TRBV4-2 to TRBJ2-1, with a weak D call TRBD2 (6 bases). CDR3 length: 15 amino acids. V gave up 3 bases and J gave up 8 bases, with 17 bases separating them. Germline CDR1 is LGHNA and CDR2 is YNFKEQ. The CDR3 loop reads CASSHFRDSLDEQFF. DNA of the CDR3: TGTGCCAGCAGCCATTTCCGGGACTCCCTGGATGAGCAGTTCTTC.

The gene calls are TRBV29-1 and TRBJ1-4; 9 nucleotides align to TRBD1. In germline, CDR1 is SQVTM, CDR2 ANQGSEA. CDR3 length: 14 residues. J lost 5 bases, V lost 5 bases, and 6 bases had no gene match. This CDR3 is CSVRAGTGNEKLFF. For the CDR3, the DNA is TGCAGCGTTCGAGCCGGGACAGGGAATGAAAAACTGTTTTTT. The complete variable domain, with remaining parts taken from reference TRBV29-1 and TRBJ1-4, reads SAVISQKPSRDICQRGTSLTIQCQVDSQVTMMFWYRQQPGQSLTLIATANQGSEATYESGFVIDKFPISRPNLTFSTLTVSNMSPEDSSIYLCSVRAGTGNEKLFFGSGTQLSVL.